This T cell receptor beta chain emerged from a study of tumor-infiltrating lymphocytes in primary liver carcinoma. Looking at the study overall: Primary liver carcinoma in the patients was surgically resected.

Unsorted whole blood served as the source of blood RNA, and germline DNA was extracted as well. Patients carried chronic HBV infection without prior treatment. Prior to surgery, about 4.1 milliliters of peripheral blood were drawn. This clonotype has a handful of counts. Its target is not known. Broader study findings: Between tumor regions, pairs overlapped more than tumor-adjacent and tumor-blood pairs did.

From roughly 500 ng total RNA, TCR beta cDNA was generated with a primer in the constant region. What produced the TCR beta libraries was three nested multiplex PCR rounds using slightly modified ARM-PCR. The first two PCR rounds used TRBV1-TRBV30 primers with a Cbeta primer, nine to eleven cycles each. Via MiXCR, TCRdb re-called the multiplex PCR reads, giving one row per CDR3 protein. The sample comprises more than 150,000 distinct CDR3 sequences, less than 65% of which are singletons, and under 75% rests with the top ten. The V segment lost 4 bases and the J segment 5 bases; nucleotides outside the gene matches: 6. CDR1 and CDR2 (germline): MNHNS, SASEGT. The CDR3 contains 15 residues.

The chain recombines TRBV6-1 with TRBJ2-5, with 11 bases that match TRBD1. The sample consisted of peripheral blood. The clonotype originates from a man in his forties or fifties with primary liver carcinoma and hepatitis B virus infection. CDR3 in amino acids: CASSGGQGVGETQYF. As DNA, the CDR3 is TGTGCCAGCAGTGGGGGACAGGGGGTTGGGGAGACCCAGTACTTC.